This T cell receptor beta chain was sequenced for a study of T cells after posttransplantation cyclophosphamide listed by TCRdb under 2016. At the level of the whole study: Using TRB sequencing, the study followed how the T cell repertoire reconstituted after myeloablative bone marrow transplantation in which posttransplantation cyclophosphamide served as GVHD prophylaxis. Blood from all 35 or so PTCy patients who had 1-year posttransplant specimens underwent TRB sequencing. Public TRB sequences were checked against a database of over 3,500 sequences associated with responses to pathogens, tumor antigens, self-antigens and alloantigens. In 3 patients, TRB sequencing was also performed on up to about 3 more blood samples taken 2 to 5.2 years after transplant, and in a handful of patients, pretransplant blood was also TRB-sequenced. Samples from a few dozen PTCy-treated patients and approximately 15 related bone marrow donors of those patients were subjected to antigen receptor sequencing. Because TRA and TRB clonality correlated tightly in under 10 samples, later TCR analyses were limited to TRB.

What the authors observed across the whole study: Across about 40 patients, TRB clonality was highly associated with recipient CMV seropositivity and CMV reactivation, and PTCy diversity was similar to diversity in CNI/methotrexate controls. Donor-recipient similarity was low at 1-2 months but rose over the first year, and later blood repertoires were often dominated by donor CD8+ memory clones. The TRB repertoires of T cells infiltrating skin or the GI tract showed only limited overlap with the TRB repertoires found in blood.

From the cysteine up to the phenylalanine, the CDR3 has a length of 15 residues. Only the CDR3 part of the read is kept: 45 bases, read in frame from the first base. V and J are truncated by 2 bases and 2 bases respectively, leaving an intervening sequence of 11 bases. Via the germline V gene, CDR1 is MNHNS and CDR2 SASEGT. The sample's treatment or condition, from its label and the paper: high-dose cyclophosphamide on days +3 and +4 as single-agent GVHD prophylaxis. PTCy patients received busulfan and fludarabine conditioning, a related or unrelated marrow graft, and cyclophosphamide on days +3 and +4. PTCy-treated patients were drawn from a prospective multi-institutional clinical trial. Peripheral blood and bone marrow mononuclear cells were isolated by Ficoll-Hypaque density centrifugation and cryopreserved. As to this clone: Its antigen is currently not known. It has no much larger one-base neighbor in the sample; base qualities were not kept.

TRB sequencing used genomic DNA with the immunoSEQ assay at survey resolution or the hsTCRB kit. The paper's data handling went like this. Initial read processing used immunoSEQ software, and repertoire analyses used the LymphoSeq R package. Clonality was computed as 1 minus normalized Shannon entropy; Gini coefficient was also calculated for each TRB dataset. Phenotypes of unsorted samples were inferred by mapping TRB sequences from sorted subsets of the recipient or donor onto the same recipient's unsorted samples. The table comes from immuneACCESS by way of TCRdb, which keeps in-frame sequences with V and J called. Part of the clones is missing from these tables; in studies checked, under half for an unresolved V gene and the rest for unknown reasons. That table is the source of V, J and clone size, and D and trimming were worked out from the DNA. The sample data list 42,000 or so clones, and about 90% of these were observed just once. The ten largest clonotypes hold 2% to 2.5% of the sample.

The chain couples TRBV6-1 to TRBJ2-3; TRBD2 is perhaps the D gene, given 5 matching bases. The material was PBMCs, obtained about 64 days after allogeneic stem cell transplant with posttransplant cyclophosphamide. The sequence was obtained from a male patient between 55 and 70 years old who received an allogeneic stem cell transplant from a related donor and was CMV-positive. In transplant recipients, some T cells may be of donor rather than host origin. In nucleotides, the sequence is TGTGCCAGCAGTGAAACTAGGGTTTTCACAGATACGCAGTATTTT. It specifies CASSETRVFTDTQYF.